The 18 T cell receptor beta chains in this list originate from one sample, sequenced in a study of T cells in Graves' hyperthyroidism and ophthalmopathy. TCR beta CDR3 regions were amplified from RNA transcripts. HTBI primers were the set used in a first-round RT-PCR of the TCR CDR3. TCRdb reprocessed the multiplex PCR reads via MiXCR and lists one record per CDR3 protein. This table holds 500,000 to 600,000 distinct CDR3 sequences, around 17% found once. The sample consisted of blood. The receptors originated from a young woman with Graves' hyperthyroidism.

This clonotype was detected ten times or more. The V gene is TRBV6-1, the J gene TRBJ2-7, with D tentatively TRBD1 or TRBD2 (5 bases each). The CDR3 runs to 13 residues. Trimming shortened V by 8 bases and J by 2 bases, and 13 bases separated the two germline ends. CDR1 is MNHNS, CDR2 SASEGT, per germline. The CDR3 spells CASVMGRTYEQYF. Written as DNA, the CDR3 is TGTGCCAGCGTAATGGGACGCACCTACGAGCAGTACTTC.

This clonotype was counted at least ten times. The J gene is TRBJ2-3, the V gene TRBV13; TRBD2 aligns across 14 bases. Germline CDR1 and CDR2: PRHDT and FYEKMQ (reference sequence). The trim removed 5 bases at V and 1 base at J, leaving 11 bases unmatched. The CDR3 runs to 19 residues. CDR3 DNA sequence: TGTGCCAGCAGCGCCTTCTCCAGACTAGCGGGAGGGGGCACAGATACGCAGTATTTT. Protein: CASSAFSRLAGGGTDTQYF.

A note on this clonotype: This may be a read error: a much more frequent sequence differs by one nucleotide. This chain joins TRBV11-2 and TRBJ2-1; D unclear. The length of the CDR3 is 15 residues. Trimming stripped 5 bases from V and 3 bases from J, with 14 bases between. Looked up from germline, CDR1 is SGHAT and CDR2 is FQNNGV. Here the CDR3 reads CASSQPRLVYNEQFF. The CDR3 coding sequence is TGTGCCAGCAGCCAACCCCGGCTAGTCTACAATGAGCAGTTCTTC.

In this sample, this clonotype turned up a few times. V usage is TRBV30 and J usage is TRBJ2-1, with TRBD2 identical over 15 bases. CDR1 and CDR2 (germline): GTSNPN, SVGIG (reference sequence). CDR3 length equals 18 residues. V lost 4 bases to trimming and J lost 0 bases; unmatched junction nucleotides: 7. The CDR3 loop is CAWMEGLAGGLSYNEQFF. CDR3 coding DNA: TGTGCCTGGATGGAGGGACTAGCGGGAGGCCTCTCCTACAATGAGCAGTTCTTC.

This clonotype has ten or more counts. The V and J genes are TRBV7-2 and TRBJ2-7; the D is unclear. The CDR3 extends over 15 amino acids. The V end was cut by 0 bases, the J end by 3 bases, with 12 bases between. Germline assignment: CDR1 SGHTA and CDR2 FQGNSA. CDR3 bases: TGTGCCAGCAGCTTAGCAGGGATCTCGAGCTACGAGCAGTACTTC. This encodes CASSLAGISSYEQYF.

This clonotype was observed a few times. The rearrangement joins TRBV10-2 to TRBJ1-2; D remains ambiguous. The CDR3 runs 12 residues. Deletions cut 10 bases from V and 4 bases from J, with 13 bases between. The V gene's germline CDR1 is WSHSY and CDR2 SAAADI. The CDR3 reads CATLGRGYGYTF. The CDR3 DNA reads TGCGCCACCCTGGGTCGGGGCTATGGCTACACCTTC.

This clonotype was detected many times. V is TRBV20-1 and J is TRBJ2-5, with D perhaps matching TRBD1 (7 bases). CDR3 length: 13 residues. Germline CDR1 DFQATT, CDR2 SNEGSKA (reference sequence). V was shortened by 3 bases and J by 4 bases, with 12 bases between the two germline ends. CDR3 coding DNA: TGCAGTGCTAGCTGGAGGGGGCGAGAGACCCAGTACTTC. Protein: CSASWRGRETQYF.

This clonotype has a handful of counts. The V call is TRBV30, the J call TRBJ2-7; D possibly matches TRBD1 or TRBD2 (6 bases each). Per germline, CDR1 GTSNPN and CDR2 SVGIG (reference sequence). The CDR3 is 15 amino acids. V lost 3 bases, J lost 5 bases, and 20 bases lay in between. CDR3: CAWSQPGARADEQYF. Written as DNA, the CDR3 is TGTGCCTGGAGCCAACCGGGGGCACGGGCAGACGAGCAGTACTTC.

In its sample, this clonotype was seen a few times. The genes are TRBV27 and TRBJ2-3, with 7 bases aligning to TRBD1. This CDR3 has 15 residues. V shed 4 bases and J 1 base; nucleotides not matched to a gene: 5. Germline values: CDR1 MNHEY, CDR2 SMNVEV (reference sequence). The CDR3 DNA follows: TGTGCCAGCAGTTCGACAGGGTTGGGCACAGATACGCAGTATTTT. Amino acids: CASSSTGLGTDTQYF.

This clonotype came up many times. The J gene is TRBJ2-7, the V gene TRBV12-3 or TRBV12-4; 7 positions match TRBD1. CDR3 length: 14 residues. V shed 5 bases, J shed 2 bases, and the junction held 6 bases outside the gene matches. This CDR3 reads CASSPDRVTYEQYF. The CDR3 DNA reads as TGTGCCAGCAGTCCCGACAGGGTTACCTACGAGCAGTACTTC.

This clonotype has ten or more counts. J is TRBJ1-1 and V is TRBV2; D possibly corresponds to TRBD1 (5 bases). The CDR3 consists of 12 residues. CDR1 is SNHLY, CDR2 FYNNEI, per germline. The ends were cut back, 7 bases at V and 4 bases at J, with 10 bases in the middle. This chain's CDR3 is CASTTEGTEAFF. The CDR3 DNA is TGTGCCAGCACGACAGAAGGCACTGAAGCTTTCTTT.

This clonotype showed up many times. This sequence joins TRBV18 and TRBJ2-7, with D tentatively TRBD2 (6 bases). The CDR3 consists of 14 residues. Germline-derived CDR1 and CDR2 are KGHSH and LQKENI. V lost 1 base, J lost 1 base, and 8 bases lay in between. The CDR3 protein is CASSPRRESYEQYF. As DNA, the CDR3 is TGTGCCAGCTCACCACGGAGGGAATCCTACGAGCAGTACTTC.

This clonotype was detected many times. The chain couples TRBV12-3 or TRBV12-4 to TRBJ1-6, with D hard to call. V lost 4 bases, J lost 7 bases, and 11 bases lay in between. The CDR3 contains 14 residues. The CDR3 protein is CASSYGLSNSPLHF. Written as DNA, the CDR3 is TGTGCCAGCAGTTACGGACTGAGCAATTCACCCCTCCACTTT.

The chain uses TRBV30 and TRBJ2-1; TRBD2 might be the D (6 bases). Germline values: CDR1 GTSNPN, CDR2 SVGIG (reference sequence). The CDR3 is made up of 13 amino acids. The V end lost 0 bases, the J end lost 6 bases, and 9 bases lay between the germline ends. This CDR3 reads CAWSVRSGNEQFF. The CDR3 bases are TGTGCCTGGAGTGTACGTAGCGGCAATGAGCAGTTCTTC.

CDR3 nucleotides: TGTGCCAGCTCATGCCTAGCGGGGGAAGAGACCCAGTACTTC. Translating gives CASSCLAGEETQYF. The chain is built from TRBV18 and TRBJ2-5; 10 bases fit TRBD2. The trim removed 5 bases at V and 3 bases at J, leaving 3 bases unmatched. This CDR3 is built from 14 residues. Germline lookup yields CDR1 KGHSH and CDR2 LQKENI.

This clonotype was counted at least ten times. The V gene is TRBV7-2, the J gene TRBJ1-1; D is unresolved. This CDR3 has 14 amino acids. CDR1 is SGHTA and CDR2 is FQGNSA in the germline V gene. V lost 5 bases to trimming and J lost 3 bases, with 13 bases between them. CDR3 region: CASSTRRTDTEAFF. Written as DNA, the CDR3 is TGTGCCAGCAGCACACGACGCACGGACACTGAAGCTTTCTTT.

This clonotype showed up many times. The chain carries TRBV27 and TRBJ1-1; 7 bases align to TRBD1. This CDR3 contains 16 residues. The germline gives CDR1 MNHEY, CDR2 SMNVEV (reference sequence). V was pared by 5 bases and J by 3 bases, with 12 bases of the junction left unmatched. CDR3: CASSPIQGIHHTEAFF. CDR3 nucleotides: TGTGCCAGCAGTCCCATACAGGGGATCCACCACACTGAAGCTTTCTTT.

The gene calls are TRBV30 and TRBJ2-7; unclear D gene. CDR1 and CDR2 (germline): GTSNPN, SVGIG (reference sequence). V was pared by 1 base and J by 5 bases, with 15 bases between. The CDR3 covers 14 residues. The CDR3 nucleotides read TGTGCCTGGAGTGGTTTTCGACATTTCCACGAGCAGTACTTC. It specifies CAWSGFRHFHEQYF.